A selection of T cell receptor beta chains follows, all from one sample in a study of T cell responses to AZD1222 COVID-19 vaccine. The repertoire was sequenced with immunoSEQ multiplex PCR; TCRdb's copy has only in-frame clones and lacks some. The table has roughly 100,000 clones, about 86% seen once. Sequenced material: peripheral blood, taken on day 0 of AZD1222 vaccination. These receptors originate from an adult in good health. Each CDR3 is given with its conserved first and last residue. Fields, in order: clone size, D gene, V gene, J gene, CDR3 protein, CDR3 DNA. A D gene is named only where the DNA matches it firmly. Only part of the rows carry a size: once, few, many, or a class if the clone is expanded.

size: NA; D: NA; V: TRBV28; J: TRBJ1-2; CDR3: CASSSTSFPNGYTF; DNA: TGTGCCAGCAGTTCCACCTCTTTCCCCAATGGCTACACCTTC
size: NA; D: NA; V: TRBV9; J: TRBJ2-3; CDR3: CASSPVAVSTDTQYF; DNA: TGTGCCAGCAGCCCAGTGGCGGTGAGCACAGATACGCAGTATTTT
size: NA; D: NA; V: TRBV7-9; J: TRBJ1-2; CDR3: CASSLDKVYGYTF; DNA: TGTGCCAGCAGCTTAGACAAGGTCTATGGCTACACCTTC
size: NA; D: NA; V: TRBV2; J: TRBJ2-1; CDR3: CATLGGSSSYNEQFF; DNA: TGTGCCACTTTAGGGGGTTCCAGCTCCTACAATGAGCAGTTCTTC
size: NA; D: NA; V: TRBV7-8; J: TRBJ2-7; CDR3: CASKSREDSYEQYF; DNA: TGTGCCAGCAAGTCCCGTGAAGACTCCTACGAGCAGTACTTC
size: NA; D: TRBD1; V: TRBV20-1; J: TRBJ1-6; CDR3: CSASEGGPYNSPLHF; DNA: TGCAGTGCTAGTGAAGGGGGCCCCTATAATTCACCCCTCCACTTT
size: NA; D: NA; V: TRBV20-1; J: TRBJ1-3; CDR3: CSASSIVSGNTIYF; DNA: TGCAGTGCTAGTTCCATTGTTTCTGGAAACACCATATATTTT
size: NA; D: NA; V: TRBV2; J: TRBJ2-3; CDR3: CASSDRRGDGTDTQYF; DNA: TGTGCCAGCAGTGACCGTAGGGGAGATGGAACAGATACGCAGTATTTT
size: NA; D: TRBD1; V: TRBV28; J: TRBJ1-1; CDR3: CASSPAGTGYTEAFF; DNA: TGTGCCAGCAGTCCTGCCGGGACAGGGTACACTGAAGCTTTCTTT
size: few; D: TRBD1; V: TRBV10-1; J: TRBJ2-7; CDR3: CASILTGTGIPLNYYEQYF; DNA: TGCGCCAGCATCCTTACCGGGACAGGGATCCCCCTTAACTACTACGAGCAGTACTTC
size: few; D: NA; V: TRBV4-3; J: TRBJ2-7; CDR3: CASSQGLGSSYEQYF; DNA: TGCGCCAGCAGCCAAGGTCTCGGCAGCAGCTACGAGCAGTACTTC
size: NA; D: NA; V: TRBV2; J: TRBJ2-7; CDR3: CASSEMLGAAESYEQYF; DNA: TGTGCCAGCAGTGAAATGTTGGGGGCGGCGGAATCCTACGAGCAATACTTC
size: NA; D: NA; V: TRBV5-4; J: TRBJ2-2; CDR3: CASSWGQVLANTGELFF; DNA: TGTGCCAGCAGCTGGGGACAAGTCCTCGCGAACACCGGGGAGCTGTTTTTT
size: NA; D: NA; V: TRBV15; J: TRBJ1-1; CDR3: CATSRDTKGIGAFF; DNA: TGTGCCACCAGCAGAGACACTAAGGGGATAGGGGCTTTCTTT
size: NA; D: TRBD2; V: TRBV29-1; J: TRBJ2-3; CDR3: CSASPTSGRNTDTQYF; DNA: TGCAGCGCAAGCCCGACTAGCGGGAGAAACACAGATACGCAGTATTTT
size: NA; D: TRBD2; V: TRBV5-1; J: TRBJ2-7; CDR3: CASSPSGGAYEQYF; DNA: TGCGCCAGCAGCCCCAGCGGGGGGGCTTACGAGCAGTACTTC
size: NA; D: TRBD1; V: TRBV9; J: TRBJ1-5; CDR3: CASSVGQGSNQPQHF; DNA: TGTGCCAGCAGCGTAGGACAGGGGAGCAATCAGCCCCAGCATTTT
size: once; D: TRBD2; V: TRBV30; J: TRBJ2-3; CDR3: CAWSVLAGGPGSTDTQYF; DNA: TGTGCCTGGAGTGTACTAGCGGGAGGGCCCGGGAGCACAGATACGCAGTATTTT
size: NA; D: NA; V: TRBV28; J: TRBJ2-2; CDR3: CASSSRAANLGELFF; DNA: TGTGCCAGCAGTTCCCGGGCCGCTAATTTAGGGGAGCTGTTTTTT
size: NA; D: NA; V: TRBV27; J: TRBJ1-4; CDR3: CASSFRGEKLFF; DNA: TGTGCCAGCAGTTTCAGGGGAGAAAAACTGTTTTTT
size: NA; D: NA; V: TRBV5-1; J: TRBJ2-5; CDR3: CASSLLGGQETQYF; DNA: TGCGCCAGCAGCTTGCTTGGGGGTCAAGAGACCCAGTACTTC
size: NA; D: NA; V: TRBV5-1; J: TRBJ1-2; CDR3: CASGPTASRGYTF; DNA: TGCGCCAGCGGCCCGACAGCTTCGAGGGGCTACACCTTC
size: NA; D: NA; V: TRBV7-6; J: TRBJ1-3; CDR3: CASSLAGGSSGNTIYF; DNA: TGTGCCAGCAGCTTAGCGGGGGGATCCTCTGGAAACACCATATATTTT
size: NA; D: TRBD1; V: TRBV30; J: TRBJ2-4; CDR3: CAARTGLAKNIQYF; DNA: TGTGCCGCCCGGACAGGCTTAGCCAAAAACATTCAGTACTTC
size: NA; D: TRBD1; V: TRBV6-2/TRBV6-3; J: TRBJ2-7; CDR3: CASSNGQGAGNEQYF; DNA: TGTGCCAGCAGTAACGGACAGGGGGCTGGCAACGAGCAGTACTTC
size: NA; D: TRBD1; V: TRBV6-6; J: TRBJ2-3; CDR3: CASRKGTGGSTDTQYF; DNA: TGTGCCAGCAGAAAAGGGACAGGGGGCAGCACAGATACGCAGTATTTT
size: NA; D: TRBD1; V: TRBV9; J: TRBJ1-2; CDR3: CASSVVGTGNGYTF; DNA: TGTGCCAGCAGCGTAGTCGGGACAGGGAACGGCTACACCTTC
size: NA; D: NA; V: TRBV7-9; J: TRBJ1-5; CDR3: CASSRTPGNQPQHF; DNA: TGTGCCAGCAGCCGGACCCCGGGGAATCAGCCCCAGCATTTT
size: NA; D: NA; V: TRBV7-8; J: TRBJ2-1; CDR3: CASSESGVYNEQFF; DNA: TGTGCCAGCAGCGAGTCGGGAGTCTACAATGAGCAGTTCTTC
size: NA; D: NA; V: TRBV9; J: TRBJ1-3; CDR3: CASSPEGPSGNTIYF; DNA: TGTGCCAGCAGCCCCGAGGGGCCCTCTGGAAACACCATATATTTT
size: NA; D: NA; V: TRBV6-2/TRBV6-3; J: TRBJ1-5; CDR3: CASSSFGPNQPQHF; DNA: TGTGCCAGCAGCAGTTTTGGGCCCAATCAGCCCCAGCATTTT
size: NA; D: TRBD1; V: TRBV18; J: TRBJ1-1; CDR3: CASSPPTGTTEAFF; DNA: TGTGCCAGCTCACCACCGACAGGGACCACTGAAGCTTTCTTT
size: NA; D: TRBD1; V: TRBV19; J: TRBJ1-5; CDR3: CASSTGGRQPQHF; DNA: TGTGCCAGTAGTACAGGGGGACGACAGCCCCAGCATTTT
size: NA; D: NA; V: TRBV7-2; J: TRBJ2-1; CDR3: CASSLVQGSYNEQFF; DNA: TGTGCCAGCAGCTTAGTCCAGGGGTCCTACAATGAGCAGTTCTTC
size: few; D: TRBD1; V: TRBV24-1; J: TRBJ2-2; CDR3: CATSASTTYRDRPLRANTGELFF; DNA: TGTGCCACCAGTGCAAGTACTACTTACCGGGACAGGCCCCTGAGGGCAAACACCGGGGAGCTGTTTTTT
size: few; D: NA; V: TRBV6-2/TRBV6-3; J: TRBJ2-7; CDR3: CASSYLGRGEQYF; DNA: TGTGCCAGCAGTTACCTGGGGAGGGGGGAGCAGTACTTC
size: NA; D: TRBD2; V: TRBV9; J: TRBJ2-7; CDR3: CASSAHMTSGASTNEQYF; DNA: TGTGCCAGCAGCGCACACATGACTAGCGGGGCGTCTACAAACGAGCAGTACTTC
size: NA; D: NA; V: TRBV21-1; J: TRBJ2-1; CDR3: CASSKGLAGVGNEQFF; DNA: TGTGCCAGCAGCAAAGGTCTAGCGGGAGTTGGGAATGAGCAGTTCTTC
size: NA; D: NA; V: TRBV25-1; J: TRBJ2-3; CDR3: CASTRLGWGPSTDTQYF; DNA: TGTGCCAGCACTCGACTCGGGTGGGGGCCTAGCACAGATACGCAGTATTTT
size: few; D: NA; V: TRBV6-4; J: TRBJ2-1; CDR3: CASSWGSSNLGEQFF; DNA: TGTGCCAGCAGTTGGGGGTCTAGTAATCTTGGTGAGCAGTTCTTC
size: once; D: TRBD2; V: TRBV30; J: TRBJ2-7; CDR3: CAWSGSGRAYEQYF; DNA: TGTGCCTGGAGTGGGAGCGGGAGGGCCTACGAGCAGTACTTC
size: NA; D: TRBD1; V: TRBV5-4; J: TRBJ1-2; CDR3: CASNRGGSYGYTF; DNA: TGTGCCAGTAACCGAGGGGGCTCCTATGGCTACACCTTC
size: NA; D: TRBD2; V: TRBV18; J: TRBJ2-2; CDR3: CASSRGRNTGELFF; DNA: TGTGCCAGCTCACGCGGGAGGAACACCGGGGAGCTGTTTTTT
size: NA; D: NA; V: TRBV7-9; J: TRBJ1-1; CDR3: CASSNELMAGEILNTEAFF; DNA: TGTGCCAGCAGCAATGAGTTGATGGCGGGGGAAATACTGAACACTGAAGCTTTCTTT
size: NA; D: NA; V: TRBV28; J: TRBJ1-6; CDR3: CASSTDPNSYNSPLHF; DNA: TGTGCCAGCAGTACGGACCCTAACTCCTATAATTCACCCCTCCACTTT
size: NA; D: NA; V: TRBV6-2/TRBV6-3; J: TRBJ1-5; CDR3: CASSPYRAGNQPQHF; DNA: TGTGCCAGCAGTCCCTACCGTGCGGGCAATCAGCCCCAGCATTTT
size: NA; D: NA; V: TRBV19; J: TRBJ1-4; CDR3: CASRGGGPRYEKLFF; DNA: TGTGCCAGTAGAGGGGGTGGGCCTCGTTATGAAAAACTGTTTTTT
size: NA; D: TRBD2; V: TRBV4-3; J: TRBJ2-3; CDR3: CASSHTSGGTDTQYF; DNA: TGCGCCAGCAGCCACACTAGCGGGGGCACAGATACGCAGTATTTT
size: NA; D: NA; V: TRBV12-3/TRBV12-4; J: TRBJ2-3; CDR3: CASRLGPDTQYF; DNA: TGTGCCAGCAGGCTAGGGCCAGATACGCAGTATTTT
size: once; D: TRBD1; V: TRBV30; J: TRBJ1-6; CDR3: CACYRTGGSPLHF; DNA: TGTGCCTGCTACCGCACAGGGGGATCACCCCTCCACTTT
size: NA; D: NA; V: TRBV23-1; J: TRBJ1-5; CDR3: CASRQGSNQPQHF; DNA: TGCGCCAGCAGGCAGGGAAGCAATCAGCCCCAGCATTTT
size: NA; D: NA; V: TRBV18; J: TRBJ1-5; CDR3: CASSPSGDQPQHF; DNA: TGTGCCAGCTCACCATCTGGAGATCAGCCCCAGCATTTT
size: NA; D: NA; V: TRBV2; J: TRBJ1-5; CDR3: CASSWEGNQPQHF; DNA: TGTGCCAGCAGCTGGGAGGGCAATCAGCCCCAGCATTTT
size: NA; D: NA; V: TRBV15; J: TRBJ1-2; CDR3: CATSRGAQGSDGYTF; DNA: TGTGCCACCAGCAGAGGAGCCCAGGGCTCGGATGGCTACACCTTC
size: NA; D: NA; V: TRBV5-1; J: TRBJ1-5; CDR3: CASSPGGFNQPQHF; DNA: TGCGCCAGCAGCCCGGGGGGGTTCAATCAGCCCCAGCATTTT